The count of the clone carrying this T cell receptor beta chain is one. The data originate from a study of control samples from healthy donors and cancer patients. Sequencing was performed with immunoSEQ multiplex PCR; in TCRdb, only in-frame clones are kept and a portion is missing. The sample lists 200,000 or so clones; approximately 91% were seen once. Germline V gene data show CDR1 as SGHRS and CDR2 as YFSETQ. V lost 4 bases, J lost 0 bases, and 12 bases lay in between. CDR3 length: 15 amino acids. The sequence was obtained from a man between 25 and 39 years old in good health. The sample taken for sequencing was blood. This chain links TRBV5-1 with TRBJ2-3; D unresolved. In DNA, the CDR3 is TGCGCCAGCAGCACACAGCCTTCTAGCACAGATACGCAGTATTTT. Its protein is CASSTQPSSTDTQYF.